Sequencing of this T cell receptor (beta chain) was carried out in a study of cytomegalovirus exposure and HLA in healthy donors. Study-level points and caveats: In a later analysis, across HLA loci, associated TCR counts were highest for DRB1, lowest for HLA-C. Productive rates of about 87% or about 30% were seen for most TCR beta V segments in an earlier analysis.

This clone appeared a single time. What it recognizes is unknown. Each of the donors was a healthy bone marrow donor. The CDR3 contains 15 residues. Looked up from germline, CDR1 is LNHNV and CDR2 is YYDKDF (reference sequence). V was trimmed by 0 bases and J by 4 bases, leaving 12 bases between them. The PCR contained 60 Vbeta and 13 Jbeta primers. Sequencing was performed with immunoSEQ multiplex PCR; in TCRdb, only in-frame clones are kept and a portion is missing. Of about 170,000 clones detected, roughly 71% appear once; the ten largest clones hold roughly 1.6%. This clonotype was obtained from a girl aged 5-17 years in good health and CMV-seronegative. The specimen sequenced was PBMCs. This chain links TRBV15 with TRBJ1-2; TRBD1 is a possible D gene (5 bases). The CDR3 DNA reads TGTGCCACCAGCAGAGATGGCGGGGGTTCCTATGGCTACACCTTC. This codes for CATSRDGGGSYGYTF.